These 6 T cell receptor beta chains came from one sample sequenced in a study of blood T cell repertoires in COVID-19. The method was immunoSEQ multiplex PCR; TCRdb's version includes in-frame clones alone and lacks a portion of them. This sample yields roughly 15,000 clones, of which around 83% are seen a single time; over 30% belongs to the top ten. Sequencing was performed on peripheral blood. The receptor set was obtained from a man over 45 with active COVID-19.

A few counts support this clone. The chain has TRBV29-1 and TRBJ2-6, with 7 bases lining up with TRBD2. The CDR3 loop spans 15 amino acids. Per germline, CDR1 SQVTM and CDR2 ANQGSEA. V lost 6 bases to trimming and J lost 2 bases; unmatched junction nucleotides: 7. The CDR3 protein is CSVVWEGTGANVLTF. In nucleotides, the CDR3 is TGCAGCGTCGTCTGGGAGGGAACTGGGGCCAACGTCCTGACTTTC.

The chain combines TRBV4-1 with TRBJ1-1, with 9 bases identical to TRBD1. The CDR3 length is 18 residues. J lost 8 bases, V lost 1 base, and 17 bases had no gene match. Germline lookup yields CDR1 MGHRA and CDR2 YSYEKL. The CDR3 region is CASSQGVFRDRVNHEAFF. The CDR3 bases are TGCGCCAGCAGCCAAGGAGTCTTTAGGGACAGGGTAAACCACGAAGCTTTCTTT.

The V call is TRBV19, the J call TRBJ2-7; 8 nucleotides align to TRBD1. Germline V gene lookup returns CDR1 LNHDA and CDR2 SQIVND (reference sequence). V was clipped by 5 bases and J by 2 bases; unmatched bases: 2. The CDR3 spans 13 residues. The CDR3 here is CASSPTGAYEQYF. The CDR3 DNA sequence: TGTGCCAGTAGTCCGACAGGGGCCTACGAGCAGTACTTC.

V and J are TRBV27 and TRBJ2-5; weak D call: TRBD2 (6 bases). The V gene lost 5 bases and the J gene lost 7 bases, with 14 bases spanning the gap. In germline, CDR1 is MNHEY, CDR2 SMNVEV (reference sequence). CDR3 length equals 13 residues. The CDR3 sequence is CASSPTVGGTQYF. The DNA of the CDR3 is TGTGCCAGCAGTCCGACGGTCGGGGGGACCCAGTACTTC.

The chain has TRBV11-2 and TRBJ2-3; a possible D gene is TRBD2 (6 bases). V lost 0 bases to trimming and J lost 4 bases, with 11 bases between them. The V gene's germline CDR1 is SGHAT and CDR2 FQNNGV. The CDR3 is made up of 15 amino acids. CDR3 in DNA: TGTGCCAGCAGCTTAGACCCAGGAGGGGCAGATACGCAGTATTTT. This encodes CASSLDPGGADTQYF.

Here the CDR3 reads CASLPPTQIEQYF. DNA of the CDR3: TGTGCCAGCTTACCGCCTACGCAAATAGAGCAGTACTTC. The chain has TRBV5-8 and TRBJ2-7, with no clear D. Trimming pared 7 bases from V and 7 bases from J, leaving 18 bases between. Per the germline V gene, CDR1 is SGHTS and CDR2 is YDEGEE. This CDR3 contains 13 residues.